Below, 23 T cell receptor beta chains from the same sample are listed, as sequenced in a study of blood T cell repertoires in COVID-19. Some clones are missing from TCRdb's copy, which holds only in-frame ones; the method was immunoSEQ multiplex PCR. In the table there are tens of thousands of clones, about 80% of which are singletons. The sample was peripheral blood. The receptor source for this set is a woman aged 60-75 years with acute or convalescent COVID-19.

This clone appeared a few times. The chain is built from TRBV6-1 and TRBJ2-1, with 16 bases matching TRBD2. The J segment lost 15 bases and the V segment lost 4 bases, leaving 12 bases of the junction unmatched. This CDR3 comprises 16 residues. The V gene's germline CDR1 is MNHNS and CDR2 SASEGT. CDR3 bases: TGTGCCAGCAGTGGTTTGGGACTAGCGGGGGGGATGAGGCGGTTCTTC. Translation: CASSGLGLAGGMRRFF.

V and J are TRBV27 and TRBJ2-7; 8 bases are shared with TRBD2. V gave up 6 bases and J gave up 0 bases; unmatched junction bases: 7. Germline CDR1 and CDR2: MNHEY and SMNVEV (reference sequence). The CDR3 sequence is 15 residues long. The CDR3 DNA reads as TGTGCCAGCAGCCCCAAAAGCGGGAGCTCCTACGAGCAGTACTTC. Translating gives CASSPKSGSSYEQYF.

The rearrangement uses TRBV19 and TRBJ2-7; 10 bases align to TRBD1. V trimming: 7 bases; J trimming: 7 bases; junction bases outside the gene matches: 7. This CDR3 is built from 13 residues. CDR1 is LNHDA, CDR2 SQIVND, per germline (reference sequence). The CDR3 DNA reads TGTGCCAGTAAGGGACAGGGGATTCAGGAGCAGTACTTC. Residues: CASKGQGIQEQYF.

The chain is built from TRBV19 and TRBJ2-4; possibly TRBD2 for D (6 bases). Trimming removed 1 base from V and 0 bases from J, with 10 bases in between. In germline, CDR1 is LNHDA, CDR2 SQIVND (reference sequence). The CDR3 loop spans 16 amino acids. CDR3 region: CASSIGGGVAKNIQYF. The CDR3 DNA reads as TGTGCCAGTAGTATAGGGGGCGGGGTAGCCAAAAACATTCAGTACTTC.

This clone was observed a single time. DNA for the CDR3: TGCGCCAGCAGCTTAAGTAGCGGGAGGCAGGAGACCCAGTACTTC. It is translated as CASSLSSGRQETQYF. V and J are TRBV5-1 and TRBJ2-5; TRBD2 agrees at 10 bases. CDR3 length equals 15 residues. V shed 2 bases and J 5 bases; nucleotides not matched to a gene: 6. Per germline, CDR1 SGHRS and CDR2 YFSETQ.

The J gene is TRBJ2-1, the V gene TRBV11-2, with 8 positions matching TRBD2. Germline-derived CDR1 and CDR2 are SGHAT and FQNNGV. The CDR3 contains 18 residues. V gave up 5 bases and J gave up 8 bases; unmatched junction bases: 20. The CDR3 coding sequence is TGTGCCAGCAGCCCACACGGCATTGGGACTAGACGTCTCCATGAGCAGTTCTTC. It specifies CASSPHGIGTRRLHEQFF.

The V call is TRBV19, the J call TRBJ2-7; TRBD2 agrees at 7 bases. CDR1 is LNHDA and CDR2 is SQIVND in the germline V gene (reference sequence). J was trimmed by 4 bases and V by 7 bases; bases with no gene match: 13. CDR3 length equals 15 residues. CDR3 sequence: CASIACMGLRYEQYF. The CDR3 DNA follows: TGTGCCAGTATTGCGTGTATGGGACTAAGGTACGAGCAGTACTTC.

This chain uses TRBV12-2 with TRBJ2-3; TRBD2 is the table's D call and was not checked against the DNA. TRBV12-2 counts as a pseudogene. This CDR3 contains 24 residues. The CDR3 nucleotides read TGTGCAAGTCGCTTAGAACGGGGGACTAGCGGGGGACCACGGCAAAGTGGGGAAACAGATACGCAGTATTTT. Its protein product is CASRLERGTSGGPRQSGETDTQYF.

V is TRBV5-1 and J is TRBJ2-7; 7 nucleotides match TRBD1. The CDR3 is 15 amino acids. The germline CDR1 and CDR2 sequences are SGHRS and YFSETQ. With V trimmed by 0 bases and J by 2 bases, 5 bases remained unmatched. In DNA form, the CDR3 reads TGCGCCAGCAGCTTGGCCTTGGACAGGCCCTACGAGCAGTACTTC. This codes for CASSLALDRPYEQYF.

The DNA for the CDR3 is TGCGCCAGCAGCGCGCCCGAGCGGTACAATGAGCAGTTCTTC. Amino acid sequence: CASSAPERYNEQFF. The genes are TRBV5-1 and TRBJ2-1; possibly TRBD2 for D (5 bases). This CDR3 spans 14 amino acids. V lost 4 bases, J lost 4 bases, and 12 bases lay in between. The germline CDR1 and CDR2 sequences are SGHRS and YFSETQ.

This chain links TRBV10-2 with TRBJ2-2; 11 bases map to TRBD2. With 8 bases clipped from V and 6 bases from J, the junction kept 14 bases outside the gene matches. Germline V gene sequence: CDR1 WSHSY, CDR2 SAAADI. The CDR3 covers 17 residues. As DNA, the CDR3 is TGCGCCAGCCTAACTAGCGGGAGTAGTAGAGGGTCCGGGGAGCTGTTTTTT. Translating it yields CASLTSGSSRGSGELFF.

This chain connects TRBV2 to TRBJ2-2, with 12 positions matching TRBD1. This CDR3 contains 15 residues. The junction had 2 bases not matched to a gene; V was cut back by 4 bases and J by 5 bases. The germline V gene has CDR1 SNHLY and CDR2 FYNNEI. Here the CDR3 reads CASSGGQGATGELFF. CDR3 DNA: TGTGCCAGCAGTGGGGGACAGGGGGCGACCGGGGAGCTGTTTTTT. Complete variable domain (other parts from reference TRBV2 and TRBJ2-2): EPEVTQTPSHQVTQMGQEVILRCVPISNHLYFYWYRQILGQKVEFLVSFYNNEISEKSEIFDDQFSVERPDGSNFTLKIRSTKLEDSAMYFCASSGGQGATGELFFGEGSRLTVL.

The chain joins TRBV19 to TRBJ2-5, with D perhaps TRBD1 (6 bases). The germline gives CDR1 LNHDA, CDR2 SQIVND (reference sequence). Deletions cut 1 base from V and 1 base from J, with 13 bases between. This CDR3 region has 16 residues. The CDR3 reads CASSIGVSRGQETQYF. DNA for the CDR3: TGTGCCAGTAGTATAGGGGTGTCCAGGGGCCAAGAGACCCAGTACTTC.

This clone was seen only once. The CDR3 sequence: CASSLRTADGYTF. The CDR3 nucleotides read TGTGCCAGCAGCTTAAGGACAGCCGATGGCTACACCTTC. This chain uses TRBV5-6 with TRBJ1-2, with D possibly matching TRBD1 (6 bases). There are 13 residues in the CDR3. The germline CDR1 and CDR2 sequences are SGHDT and YYEEEE. Trimming took 2 bases from V and 6 from J, leaving 11 bases between them.

J is TRBJ1-2 and V is TRBV3-1 (or the pseudogene TRBV3-2); no clear D gene. V dropped 3 bases and J dropped 8 bases, with 13 bases sitting between them. Germline-derived CDR1 and CDR2 are LGHDT and YNNKEL (reference sequence). The CDR3 extends over 13 amino acids. This CDR3 is CASSQSLVGGYTF. Here the CDR3 DNA reads TGTGCCAGCAGCCAGTCGCTCGTGGGCGGCTACACCTTC.

This chain connects TRBV28 to TRBJ2-7, with 7 bases fitting TRBD1. V was pared by 6 bases and J by 4 bases, with 6 bases of the junction left unmatched. Germline V gene lookup returns CDR1 MDHEN and CDR2 SYDVKM. This CDR3 comprises 13 residues. CDR3 sequence: CASRPVQGYEQYF. The CDR3 nucleotides are TGTGCCAGCAGACCCGTACAGGGGTACGAGCAGTACTTC.

V and J are TRBV7-9 and TRBJ1-1; tentatively, D is TRBD1 (6 bases). Germline V gives CDR1 SEHNR, CDR2 FQNEAQ (reference sequence). Trimming took off 3 bases at V and 8 bases at J, with 13 bases between the two ends. The CDR3 is 13 residues long. CDR3 in amino acids: CASSLSIRGEAFF. CDR3 DNA sequence: TGTGCCAGCAGCTTGTCCATCAGGGGAGAAGCTTTCTTT.

This clone has more than one count but fewer than ten. This chain uses TRBV6-1 with TRBJ1-2; D gene unclear. CDR1 and CDR2 from the germline V gene are MNHNS and SASEGT. Between the trimmed V and J ends, which lost 2 bases and 1 base, there was a span of 14 bases. This CDR3 has 16 residues. The CDR3 region is CASSETSAGINYGYTF. The CDR3 nucleotides are TGTGCCAGCAGTGAAACTTCGGCAGGAATTAACTATGGCTACACCTTC.

This chain connects TRBV16 to TRBJ2-1, with TRBD1 matching 10 bases. The V segment lost 3 bases and the J segment 10 bases; nucleotides outside the gene matches: 9. Germline values: CDR1 KGHSY, CDR2 FQNENV. The CDR3 runs 15 residues. CDR3 sequence reads: CASSHLRGTGVEQFF. The CDR3 nucleotides are TGTGCCAGCAGCCACCTGAGGGGGACAGGGGTGGAGCAGTTCTTC.

This rearrangement joins TRBV6-6 to TRBJ2-1, with TRBD2 matching over 14 bases. The germline gives CDR1 MNHNY, CDR2 SVGAGI (reference sequence). The CDR3 totals 15 residues. The trim removed 6 bases at V and 6 bases at J, leaving 4 bases unmatched. The CDR3 reads CASRLTSGRANEQFF. CDR3 nucleotides: TGTGCCAGCAGACTGACTAGCGGGAGGGCCAATGAGCAGTTCTTC.

This chain uses TRBV5-1 with TRBJ2-3; a weak D match, TRBD1 (6 bases). V was clipped by 2 bases and J by 1 base, with 8 bases between them. CDR1 and CDR2 from the germline V gene are SGHRS and YFSETQ. The CDR3 is made up of 14 amino acids. The CDR3 is CASSFGQRTDTQYF. CDR3 sequence (DNA): TGCGCCAGCAGCTTTGGACAGCGCACAGATACGCAGTATTTT.

The chain uses TRBV9 and TRBJ2-2; maybe TRBD1 (5 bases). Germline V gene data show CDR1 as SGDLS and CDR2 as YYNGEE. This CDR3 region has 15 residues. Trimming took off 3 bases at V and 4 bases at J, with 13 bases between the two ends. The CDR3 bases are TGTGCCAGCAGCGCCTCAGGGTGGGGCACCGGGGAGCTGTTTTTT. Encoded protein: CASSASGWGTGELFF.

The chain combines TRBV5-1 with TRBJ2-7; TRBD1 matches 8 bases. The germline V gene encodes CDR1 SGHRS and CDR2 YFSETQ. There are 14 residues in the CDR3. V trimming: 6 bases; J trimming: 1 base; junction bases outside the gene matches: 6. CDR3 coding DNA: TGCGCCAGCACCCCCCAGGGGGCTTCCTACGAGCAGTACTTC. The encoded protein is CASTPQGASYEQYF.